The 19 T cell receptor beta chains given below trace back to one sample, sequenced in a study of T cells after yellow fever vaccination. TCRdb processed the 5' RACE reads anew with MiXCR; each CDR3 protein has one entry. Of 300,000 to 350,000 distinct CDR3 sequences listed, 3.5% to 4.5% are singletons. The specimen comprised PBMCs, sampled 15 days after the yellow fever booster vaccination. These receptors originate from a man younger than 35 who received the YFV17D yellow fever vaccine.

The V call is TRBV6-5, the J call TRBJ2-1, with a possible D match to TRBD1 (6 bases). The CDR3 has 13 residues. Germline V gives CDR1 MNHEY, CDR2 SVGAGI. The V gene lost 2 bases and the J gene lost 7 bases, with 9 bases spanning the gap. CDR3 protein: CASSYDRTNEQFF. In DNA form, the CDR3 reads TGTGCCAGCAGTTACGACAGGACGAATGAGCAGTTCTTC.

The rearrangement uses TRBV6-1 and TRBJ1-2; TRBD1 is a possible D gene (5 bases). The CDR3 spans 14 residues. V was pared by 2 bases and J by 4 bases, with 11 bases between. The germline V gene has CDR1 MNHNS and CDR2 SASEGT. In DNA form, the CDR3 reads TGTGCCAGCAGTGAAACCCTCGACAGCTATGGCTACACCTTC. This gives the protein CASSETLDSYGYTF.

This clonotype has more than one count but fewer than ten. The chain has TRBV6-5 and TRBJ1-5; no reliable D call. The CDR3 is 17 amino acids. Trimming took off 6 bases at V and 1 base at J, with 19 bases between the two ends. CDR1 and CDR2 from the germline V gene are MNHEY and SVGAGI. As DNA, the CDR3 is TGTGCCAGCAGCCCTATTCCGAGTCGAGGAAGCAATCAGCCCCAGCATTTT. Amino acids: CASSPIPSRGSNQPQHF.

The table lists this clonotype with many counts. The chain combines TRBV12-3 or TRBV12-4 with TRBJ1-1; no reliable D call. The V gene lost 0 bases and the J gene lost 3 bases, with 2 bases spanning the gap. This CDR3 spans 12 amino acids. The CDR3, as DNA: TGTGCCAGCAGTTTAGCCCACACTGAAGCTTTCTTT. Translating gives CASSLAHTEAFF.

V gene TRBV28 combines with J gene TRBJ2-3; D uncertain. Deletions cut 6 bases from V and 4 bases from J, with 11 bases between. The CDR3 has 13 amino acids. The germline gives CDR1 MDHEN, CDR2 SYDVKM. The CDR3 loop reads CASSSGSSDTQYF. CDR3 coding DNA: TGTGCCAGCAGCTCCGGGTCGTCAGATACGCAGTATTTT.

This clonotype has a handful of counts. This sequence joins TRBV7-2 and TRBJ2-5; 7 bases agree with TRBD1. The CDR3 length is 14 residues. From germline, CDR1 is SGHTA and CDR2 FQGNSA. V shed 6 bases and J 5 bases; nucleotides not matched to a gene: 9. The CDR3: CASRRDRGQETQYF. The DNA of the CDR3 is TGTGCCAGCAGAAGGGACAGAGGGCAGGAGACCCAGTACTTC.

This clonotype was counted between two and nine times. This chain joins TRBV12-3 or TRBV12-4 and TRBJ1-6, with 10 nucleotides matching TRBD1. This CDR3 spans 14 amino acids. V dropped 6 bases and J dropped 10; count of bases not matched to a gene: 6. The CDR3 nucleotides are TGTGCCAGCAGAACCGGGACAGGGGAATCACCCCTCCACTTT. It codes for CASRTGTGESPLHF.

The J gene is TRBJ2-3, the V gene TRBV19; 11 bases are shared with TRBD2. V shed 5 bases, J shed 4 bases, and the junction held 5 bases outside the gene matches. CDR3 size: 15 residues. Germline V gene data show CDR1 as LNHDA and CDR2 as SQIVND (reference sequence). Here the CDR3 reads CASSPMGLAADTQYF. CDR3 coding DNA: TGTGCCAGTAGTCCTATGGGACTAGCGGCAGATACGCAGTATTTT.

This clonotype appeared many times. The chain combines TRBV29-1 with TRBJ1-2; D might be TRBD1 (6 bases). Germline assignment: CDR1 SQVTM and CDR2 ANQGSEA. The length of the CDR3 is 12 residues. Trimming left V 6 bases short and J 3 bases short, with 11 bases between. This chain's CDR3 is CSVWQGYYGYTF. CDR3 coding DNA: TGCAGCGTGTGGCAGGGGTACTATGGCTACACCTTC.

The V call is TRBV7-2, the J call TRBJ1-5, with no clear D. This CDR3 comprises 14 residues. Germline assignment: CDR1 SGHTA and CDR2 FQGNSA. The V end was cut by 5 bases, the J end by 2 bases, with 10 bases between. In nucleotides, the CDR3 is TGTGCCAGCAGCCGAGGGTTGGGCAATCAGCCCCAGCATTTT. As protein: CASSRGLGNQPQHF.

The DNA for the CDR3 is TGCGCCAGCAGCTTATTCCTGACAGGGGGGAACACTGAAGCTTTCTTT. Its translation is CASSLFLTGGNTEAFF. The V call is TRBV5-1, the J call TRBJ1-1, with 9 positions matching TRBD1. The CDR3 spans 16 residues. Germline CDR1 reads SGHRS; CDR2 reads YFSETQ. Unmatched junction bases numbered 6, after V lost 2 bases and J lost 1 base.

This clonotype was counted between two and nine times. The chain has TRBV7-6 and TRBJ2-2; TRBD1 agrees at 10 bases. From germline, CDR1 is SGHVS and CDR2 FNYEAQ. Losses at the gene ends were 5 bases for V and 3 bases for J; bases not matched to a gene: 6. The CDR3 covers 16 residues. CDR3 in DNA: TGTGCCAGCAGCCCAAAGACAGGGGGCTACACCGGGGAGCTGTTTTTT. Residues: CASSPKTGGYTGELFF.

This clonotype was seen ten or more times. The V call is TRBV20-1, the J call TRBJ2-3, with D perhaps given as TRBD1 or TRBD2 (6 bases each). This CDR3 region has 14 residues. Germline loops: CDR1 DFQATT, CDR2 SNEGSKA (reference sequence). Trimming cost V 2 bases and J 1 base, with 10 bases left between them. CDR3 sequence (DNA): TGCAGTGCTAGAAAGGGGGGCGGCACAGATACGCAGTATTTT. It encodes CSARKGGGTDTQYF.

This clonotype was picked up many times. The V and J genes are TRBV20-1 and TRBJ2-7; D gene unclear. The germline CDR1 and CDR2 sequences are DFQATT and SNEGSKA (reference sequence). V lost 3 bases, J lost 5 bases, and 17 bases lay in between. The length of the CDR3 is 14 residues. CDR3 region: CSASRVPGVDEQYF. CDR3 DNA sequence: TGCAGTGCTAGCCGGGTCCCAGGCGTAGACGAGCAGTACTTC.

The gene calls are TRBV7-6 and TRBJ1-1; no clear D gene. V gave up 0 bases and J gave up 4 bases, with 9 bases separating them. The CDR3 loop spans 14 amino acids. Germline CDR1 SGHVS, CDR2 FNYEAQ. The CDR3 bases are TGTGCCAGCAGCTTAGCGCGCTGGAGCACTGAAGCTTTCTTT. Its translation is CASSLARWSTEAFF.

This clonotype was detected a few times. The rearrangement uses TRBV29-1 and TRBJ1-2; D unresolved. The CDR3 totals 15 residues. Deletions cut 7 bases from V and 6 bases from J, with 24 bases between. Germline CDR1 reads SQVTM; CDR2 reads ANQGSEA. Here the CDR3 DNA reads TGCAGCGCCCTATTATATACTACTCTAAGCGATGGCTACACCTTC. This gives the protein CSALLYTTLSDGYTF.

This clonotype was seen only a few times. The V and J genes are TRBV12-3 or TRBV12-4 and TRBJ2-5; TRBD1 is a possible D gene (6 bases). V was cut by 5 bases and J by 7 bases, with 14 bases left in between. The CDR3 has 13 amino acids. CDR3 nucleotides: TGTGCCAGCAGTAGACAGGAGCTCGGGACCCAGTACTTC. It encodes CASSRQELGTQYF.

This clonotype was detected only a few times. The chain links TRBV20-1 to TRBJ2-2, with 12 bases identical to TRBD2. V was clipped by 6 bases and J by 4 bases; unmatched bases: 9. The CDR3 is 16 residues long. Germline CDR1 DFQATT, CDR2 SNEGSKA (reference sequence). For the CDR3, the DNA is TGCAGTGCCGAGCCAAGGACTAGCGGGGTCACCGGGGAGCTGTTTTTT. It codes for CSAEPRTSGVTGELFF.

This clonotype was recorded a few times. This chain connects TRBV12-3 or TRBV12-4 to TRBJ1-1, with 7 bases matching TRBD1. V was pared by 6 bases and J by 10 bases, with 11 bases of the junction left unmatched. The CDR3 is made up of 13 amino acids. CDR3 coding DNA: TGTGCCAGCAGCCAAGCCGGGACAGACTCAGCTTTCTTT. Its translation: CASSQAGTDSAFF.